This T cell receptor (beta chain) was recorded in a study of blood T cell repertoires in COVID-19. Enrollees, about 18 to 95 years old, lived in about two dozen US areas. Clinical history reported by participants formed the basis on which cohorts were assigned. Those designated as exposed participants met a COVID-19 case within 2 weeks before study entry. The length of the CDR3 is 14 residues. The V gene lost 7 bases and the J gene lost 8 bases, with 20 bases spanning the gap. Germline-derived CDR1 and CDR2 are SNHLY and FYNNEI. Using immunoSEQ multiplex PCR, the repertoire was profiled, and TCRdb retains in-frame clones only, with some absent. The repertoire has around 150,000 clones, over 70% of them found once; the top ten carry around 5.1%.

This chain joins TRBV2 and TRBJ1-2; D is perhaps TRBD1 (5 bases). The material sequenced was PBMCs or T cells enriched from blood (not recorded which). The receptor was isolated from a man aged 65-85 years who had been exposed to COVID-19. The CDR3 DNA follows: TGTGCCAGCAAGGGGCCAAGGACTAGCTTCGGCTACACCTTC. Its translation: CASKGPRTSFGYTF.